This TCR beta chain appears in the sequencing data of a study of identical twins. A single record per CDR3 protein comes from TCRdb applying MiXCR to the 5' RACE reads. Here the sample spans some 190,000 distinct CDR3 sequences, 15% to 20% being singletons. Germline CDR1 MNHEY, CDR2 SVGEGT. The CDR3 spans 13 residues. J lost 4 bases, V lost 7 bases, and 4 bases had no gene match. This same sample was also part of a study on T cells expressing NK-cell markers.

This chain links TRBV6-2 or TRBV6-3 with TRBJ2-1, with 7 bases lining up with TRBD1. The sample consisted of CD8+ T cells sorted from blood. The receptor's source is a woman in her late teens or twenties in good health. The CDR3 coding sequence is TGTGCCAGCACCGCGGACAGGTACAATGAGCAGTTCTTC. It codes for CASTADRYNEQFF.